The clone carrying this T cell receptor (beta chain) was found a few times. Produced via immunoSEQ multiplex PCR; TCRdb's table is partial and in-frame only. This sample yields 70,000 or so clones, of which 79% are seen a single time; around 47% belongs to the top ten. This record belongs to a study of blood T cell repertoires in COVID-19. The CDR3 sequence is 13 residues long. Germline V gives CDR1 MDHEN, CDR2 SYDVKM. V was pared by 6 bases and J by 2 bases, with 1 base of the junction left unmatched. Sequenced material: peripheral blood. The sequence was obtained from a human donor in a cohort sampled during active COVID-19. The chain recombines TRBV28 with TRBJ2-7, with 10 bases lining up with TRBD1. CDR3 in DNA: TGTGCCAGCAGGACAGGGGGCACCTACGAGCAGTACTTC. Its protein product is CASRTGGTYEQYF.